The 20 T cell receptor beta chains below all came from one sample that was sequenced in a study of blood T cell repertoires in COVID-19. This table comes from immunoSEQ multiplex PCR, and its TCRdb copy is limited to in-frame clones, with some not included. The sample lists about 190,000 clones; roughly 89% were seen once. The sample taken for sequencing was PBMCs or T cells enriched from blood (not recorded which). These receptors were obtained from a woman in her 30s who had been exposed to COVID-19.

The chain has TRBV3-1 (or the pseudogene TRBV3-2) and TRBJ2-2; 7 nucleotides align to TRBD1. CDR1 and CDR2 (germline): LGHDT, YNNKEL (reference sequence). The CDR3 runs 13 residues. J was trimmed by 6 bases and V by 4 bases; bases with no gene match: 2. CDR3 protein: CASSPTGAGELFF. The CDR3 DNA reads TGTGCCAGCAGCCCCACAGGGGCCGGGGAGCTGTTTTTT.

This chain uses TRBV9 with TRBJ1-2; 7 nucleotides align to TRBD1. The CDR3 extends over 16 amino acids. Losses at the gene ends were 0 bases for V and 4 bases for J; bases not matched to a gene: 9. The germline V gene has CDR1 SGDLS and CDR2 YYNGEE. This chain's CDR3 is CASSVALRDSIYGYTF. The CDR3 region has the DNA TGTGCCAGCAGCGTAGCTCTACGGGACAGCATCTATGGCTACACCTTC.

In this sample, this clone turned up a few times. The chain recombines TRBV5-1 with TRBJ2-3; a weak D match, TRBD1 (6 bases). CDR3 length: 15 residues. Trimming took off 5 bases at V and 8 bases at J, with 21 bases between the two ends. Per germline, CDR1 SGHRS and CDR2 YFSETQ. CDR3 sequence: CASRGTGTQPGTQYF. CDR3 nucleotides: TGCGCCAGCAGAGGCACAGGGACCCAGCCGGGTACGCAGTATTTT.

The chain joins TRBV2 to TRBJ2-1, with 10 positions matching TRBD1. Germline-derived CDR1 and CDR2 are SNHLY and FYNNEI. The CDR3 loop spans 13 amino acids. J lost 5 bases, V lost 8 bases, and 3 bases had no gene match. The CDR3 DNA sequence: TGTGCCAGCGGGGGACAGGGGCACAATGAGCAGTTCTTC. Translated: CASGGQGHNEQFF.

The gene calls are TRBV19 and TRBJ1-1; the D gene is possibly TRBD1 (6 bases). V lost 1 base and J lost 2, with 8 bases in between. Germline CDR1 reads LNHDA; CDR2 reads SQIVND (reference sequence). The CDR3 spans 14 residues. The CDR3 DNA is TGTGCCAGTAGTATAGCAGGGGCTAACACTGAAGCTTTCTTT. Its protein product is CASSIAGANTEAFF.

The chain joins TRBV5-4 to TRBJ2-7, with 8 bases that match TRBD1. The V segment lost 7 bases and the J segment 3 bases; nucleotides outside the gene matches: 15. CDR1 and CDR2 (germline): SGHNT, YYREEE (reference sequence). The CDR3 is made up of 16 amino acids. This CDR3 is CASAWGRTGSDYEQYF. In DNA, the CDR3 is TGTGCCAGCGCATGGGGTCGGACAGGGTCGGACTACGAGCAGTACTTC.

V is TRBV19 and J is TRBJ2-1; 9 positions match TRBD2. The CDR3 has 12 residues. Germline-derived CDR1 and CDR2 are LNHDA and SQIVND (reference sequence). Germline trimming cut 7 bases from V and 8 bases from J; bases unmatched to any gene: 3. The CDR3 nucleotides are TGTGCCAGTACCCCTAGCGGGGATGAGCAGTTCTTC. It encodes CASTPSGDEQFF.

In this sample, this clone turned up a few times. This rearrangement joins TRBV6-5 to TRBJ2-2, with 9 bases fitting TRBD2. Germline-derived CDR1 and CDR2 are MNHEY and SVGAGI. The V gene end was trimmed by 2 bases and the J gene end by 7 bases; junction bases not matched to a gene: 8. The CDR3 spans 16 residues. In nucleotides, the CDR3 is TGTGCCAGCAGTTACAACCTAGCGGGGATTGACGGGGAGCTGTTTTTT. Its translation: CASSYNLAGIDGELFF.

J is TRBJ1-1 and V is TRBV5-1; TRBD1 is a possible D gene (6 bases). Trimming took off 0 bases at V and 5 bases at J, with 14 bases between the two ends. Germline values: CDR1 SGHRS, CDR2 YFSETQ. This CDR3 region has 15 residues. This CDR3 is CASSLAGGAMTEAFF. CDR3 DNA: TGCGCCAGCAGCTTGGCCGGGGGGGCTATGACTGAAGCTTTCTTT.

The chain joins TRBV7-9 to TRBJ1-5; the D gene is possibly TRBD1 (6 bases). CDR3 length equals 17 residues. Trimming took 5 bases from V and 5 from J, leaving 22 bases between them. Germline V lookup: CDR1 SEHNR, CDR2 FQNEAQ (reference sequence). CDR3 sequence: CASSLRTGFERDQPQHF. Written as DNA, the CDR3 is TGTGCCAGCAGCCTCAGAACAGGGTTCGAGAGGGATCAGCCCCAGCATTTT.

This sequence joins TRBV28 and TRBJ1-5; 7 bases agree with TRBD1. This CDR3 has 17 residues. CDR1 MDHEN and CDR2 SYDVKM come from the germline V gene. V lost 4 bases, J lost 6 bases, and 15 bases stayed unmatched. For the CDR3, the DNA is TGTGCCAGCAGTTCATACTCGACAGGGCAAGAAATTCAGCCCCAGCATTTT. It yields the protein CASSSYSTGQEIQPQHF.

V gene TRBV4-3 combines with J gene TRBJ1-3; D gene unclear. V lost 0 bases to trimming and J lost 8 bases, with 11 bases between them. The CDR3 is made up of 14 amino acids. Germline V gene sequence: CDR1 LGHNA, CDR2 YSLEER. CDR3 amino acids: CASSQESWGDTIYF. Here the CDR3 DNA reads TGCGCCAGCAGCCAAGAGTCCTGGGGAGACACCATATATTTT.

The chain carries TRBV9 and TRBJ2-1; TRBD1 is a possible D gene (6 bases). The CDR3 consists of 12 residues. The germline V gene has CDR1 SGDLS and CDR2 YYNGEE. The germline V and J ends were trimmed by 4 bases and 9 bases, with 11 bases remaining between them. The CDR3 loop reads CASSLMDSEQFF. The CDR3 nucleotides read TGTGCCAGCAGCCTTATGGACAGTGAGCAGTTCTTC.

This chain links TRBV9 with TRBJ2-1, with D hard to call. Deletions cut 0 bases from V and 0 bases from J, with 7 bases between. CDR1 and CDR2 from the germline V gene are SGDLS and YYNGEE. CDR3 size: 15 residues. The CDR3 DNA reads TGTGCCAGCAGCGTAGGGCAAAGCTCCTACAATGAGCAGTTCTTC. Translating gives CASSVGQSSYNEQFF.

There are a few counts of this clone. The rearrangement joins TRBV4-1 to TRBJ2-2; D might be TRBD1 (6 bases). Trimming shortened V by 0 bases and J by 6 bases, and 14 bases separated the two germline ends. CDR1 and CDR2 from the germline V gene are MGHRA and YSYEKL. The CDR3 extends over 16 amino acids. CDR3: CASSQERSGVAGELFF. The DNA of the CDR3 is TGCGCCAGCAGCCAAGAAAGGTCAGGGGTGGCCGGGGAGCTGTTTTTT.

This chain joins TRBV5-6 and TRBJ1-5, with D possibly matching TRBD1 (5 bases). V was cut by 0 bases and J by 3 bases, with 13 bases left in between. The length of the CDR3 is 16 residues. From germline, CDR1 is SGHDT and CDR2 YYEEEE. The CDR3 coding sequence is TGTGCCAGCAGCTTGGGGACAATTGGGATCAATCAGCCCCAGCATTTT. Its translation: CASSLGTIGINQPQHF.

The chain links TRBV9 to TRBJ2-2; a possible D gene is TRBD2 (5 bases). Trimming left V 0 bases short and J 6 bases short, with 15 bases between. This CDR3 has 16 residues. Germline CDR1 and CDR2: SGDLS and YYNGEE. The CDR3 region is CASSVVGRGLSGELFF. In DNA form, the CDR3 reads TGTGCCAGCAGCGTAGTAGGGAGAGGGCTCTCCGGGGAGCTGTTTTTT.

V usage is TRBV9 and J usage is TRBJ1-1; TRBD1 aligns across 8 bases. The V gene's germline CDR1 is SGDLS and CDR2 YYNGEE. V was pared by 3 bases and J by 1 base, with 5 bases of the junction left unmatched. The CDR3 sequence is 15 residues long. The DNA for the CDR3 is TGTGCCAGCAGCGAATCCGGGACAGGGAACACTGAAGCTTTCTTT. This sequence encodes CASSESGTGNTEAFF.

As DNA, the CDR3 is TGTGCCAGCAGTTTAGAGGGAGGGAGGGGAGCTTTCTTT. Translated, it gives CASSLEGGRGAFF. This chain connects TRBV27 to TRBJ1-1; D may be TRBD1 (5 bases). The CDR3 is 13 amino acids. Per the germline V gene, CDR1 is MNHEY and CDR2 is SMNVEV (reference sequence). V dropped 2 bases and J dropped 10 bases, with 14 bases sitting between them.

The chain links TRBV15 to TRBJ2-2; 7 nucleotides agree with TRBD2. Germline V gene data show CDR1 as LNHNV and CDR2 as YYDKDF (reference sequence). This CDR3 is built from 16 residues. Trimming took 3 bases from V and 5 from J; bases not matched to a gene: 9. CDR3 DNA sequence: TGTGCCACCAGCAGTCCCGGGACTAAAAAAACCGGGGAGCTGTTTTTT. Its protein product is CATSSPGTKKTGELFF.